The 25 T cell receptor beta chains given below trace back to one sample, sequenced in a study of low-dose radiotherapy and immunotherapy resistance in tumors. Primers targeting TRAV and TRBV primed first-strand cDNA, covering alpha and beta chains. PCR amplification of the TCRs was performed with Phusion for 20 PCR cycles, and it relied on a constant-region primer together with a V-primer adapter. TCRdb analysed the reads with MiXCR anew, one entry per CDR3 protein. The sample holds some 57,000 distinct CDR3 sequences; about 25% are singletons and the top ten take 6.7%. The time point is: after trial treatment. Specified treatment: LDRT plus nivolumab, ipilimumab, low-dose cyclophosphamide and aspirin (RACIN trial). The starting material was PBMCs, obtained after low-dose radiotherapy plus immunotherapy. The origin of the receptors is a male donor with prostate cancer.

Ten or more counts support this clonotype. The rearrangement joins TRBV27 to TRBJ2-1, with TRBD2 matching 12 bases. The V gene's germline CDR1 is MNHEY and CDR2 SMNVEV (reference sequence). Trimming took 5 bases from V and 8 from J; bases not matched to a gene: 7. The CDR3 covers 15 residues. The CDR3, as DNA: TGTGCCAGCAGTCGCTCGACTAGCGGGAGTGATGAGCAGTTCTTC. Translated, it gives CASSRSTSGSDEQFF.

This clonotype came up many times. The chain employs TRBV28 and TRBJ1-5; D is ambiguous. Between the trimmed V and J ends, which lost 8 bases and 4 bases, there was a span of 12 bases. CDR1 MDHEN and CDR2 SYDVKM come from the germline V gene. The CDR3 runs to 13 residues. CDR3 in amino acids: CASAVTLNQPQHF. CDR3 in DNA: TGTGCCAGCGCCGTAACCCTAAATCAGCCCCAGCATTTT.

The chain couples TRBV27 to TRBJ2-5, with 9 bases matching TRBD1. The germline V gene has CDR1 MNHEY and CDR2 SMNVEV (reference sequence). This CDR3 has 15 residues. J was trimmed by 10 bases and V by 1 base; bases with no gene match: 10. The CDR3 DNA reads as TGTGCCAGCAGTTTATGGTTGGGACAGGGTCTGATCCAGTACTTC. Protein product: CASSLWLGQGLIQYF.

This clonotype appeared many times. This sequence joins TRBV20-1 and TRBJ1-3; no firm D call. Germline CDR1 DFQATT, CDR2 SNEGSKA (reference sequence). CDR3 length: 15 residues. V was trimmed by 2 bases and J by 1 base, leaving 12 bases between them. This CDR3 reads CSARTSPRSGNTIYF. The CDR3 DNA sequence: TGCAGTGCTAGAACTTCACCTCGGTCTGGAAACACCATATATTTT.

In its sample, this clonotype was seen once. The chain has TRBV7-2 and TRBJ2-7, with TRBD1 identical over 9 bases. The CDR3 spans 14 residues. J lost 4 bases, V lost 5 bases, and 6 bases had no gene match. CDR1 and CDR2 from the germline V gene are SGHTA and FQGNSA. The CDR3 DNA follows: TGTGCCAGCAGCGTCCCGGGACAGGGTTACGAGCAGTACTTC. Residues: CASSVPGQGYEQYF.

A word on this clonotype: Possible read error: a much larger clone is one base away. CDR3 DNA sequence: TGTGCCAGCACCCAAAGACTAGCAGATACGCAGTATTTT. Translating gives CASTQRLADTQYF. J is TRBJ2-3 and V is TRBV7-6; the D gene is possibly TRBD2 (6 bases). Germline lookup yields CDR1 SGHVS and CDR2 FNYEAQ. The CDR3 loop spans 13 amino acids. The V end was cut by 7 bases, the J end by 4 bases, with 12 bases between.

Ten or more counts support this clonotype. V is TRBV27 and J is TRBJ1-5; no clear D. CDR1 and CDR2 from the germline V gene are MNHEY and SMNVEV (reference sequence). The CDR3 spans 14 residues. V lost 2 bases and J lost 3, with 8 bases in between. This chain's CDR3 is CASSLAGDNQPQHF. The DNA for the CDR3 is TGTGCCAGCAGTTTAGCCGGGGACAATCAGCCCCAGCATTTT.

This clonotype was picked up many times. The gene calls are TRBV5-1 and TRBJ2-5, with D unresolved. The CDR3 length is 12 residues. Germline CDR1 reads SGHRS; CDR2 reads YFSETQ. V dropped 5 bases and J dropped 5 bases, with 10 bases sitting between them. CDR3 in amino acids: CASSLTTETQYF. Here the CDR3 DNA reads TGCGCCAGCAGTCTCACCACGGAGACCCAGTACTTC. Looking up the rest from reference TRBV5-1 and TRBJ2-5 gives the full variable domain: KAGVTQTPRYLIKTRGQQVTLSCSPISGHRSVSWYQQTPGQGLQFLFEYFSETQRNKGNFPGRFSGRQFSNSRSEMNVSTLELGDSALYLCASSLTTETQYFGPGTRLLVL.

Regarding this clonotype: This likely came from a read error, as a far larger clone is one base away. The gene calls are TRBV7-9 and TRBJ2-7; D is possibly TRBD1 (5 bases). Trimming removed 3 bases at V and 7 bases at J, with 16 bases between. Germline V CDR1 and CDR2: SEHNR, FQNEAQ (reference sequence). This CDR3 has 14 residues. The CDR3 here is CASSLAPGAVEQYF. The CDR3 DNA reads TGTGCCAGCAGCTTGGCGCCTGGGGCAGTGGAGCAGTACTTC.

At least ten counts were recorded for this clonotype. The V gene is TRBV3-1, the J gene TRBJ2-7, with 9 bases that match TRBD2. Germline V gene sequence: CDR1 LGHDT, CDR2 YNNKEL (reference sequence). The CDR3 consists of 15 residues. Trimming at V came to 2 bases and at J to 2 bases, leaving 4 bases not matched to a gene. The CDR3 bases are TGTGCCAGCAGCCAAACGGGCGGGAGGGCCTACGAGCAGTACTTC. Translation: CASSQTGGRAYEQYF.

There are many counts of this clonotype. The gene calls are TRBV12-5 and TRBJ2-3; the D is unclear. Germline V lookup: CDR1 LGHNT, CDR2 FRNRAP. This CDR3 has 12 residues. V lost 11 bases and J lost 0, with 9 bases in between. CDR3 sequence reads: CASGRSTDTQYF. The DNA of the CDR3 is TGTGCTTCCGGGCGTAGCACAGATACGCAGTATTTT.

The chain uses TRBV7-3 and TRBJ1-1; D is perhaps TRBD1 (5 bases). This CDR3 spans 13 amino acids. Germline V gene data show CDR1 as SGHTA and CDR2 as FQGTGA. V was pared by 0 bases and J by 5 bases, with 7 bases between. CDR3 sequence (DNA): TGTGCCAGCAGCTTAACAGGGACTACTGAAGCTTTCTTT. Translating gives CASSLTGTTEAFF.

On this clonotype: Only one base separates this from a far larger clonotype, so it likely reflects a read error. V usage is TRBV6-2 or TRBV6-3 and J usage is TRBJ2-1; 8 bases are a match to TRBD2. The CDR3 covers 14 residues. Trimming took 5 bases from V and 10 from J; bases not matched to a gene: 10. Germline V gives CDR1 MNHEY, CDR2 SVGEGT. CDR3 sequence: CASSDPSGRYEQFF. CDR3 coding DNA: TGTGCCAGCAGTGATCCAAGCGGGAGATACGAGCAGTTCTTC.

This clonotype appeared many times. This chain uses TRBV6-2 or TRBV6-3 with TRBJ1-4; maybe TRBD1 (5 bases). The V gene lost 6 bases and the J gene lost 4 bases, with 18 bases spanning the gap. CDR3 length: 16 residues. Per the germline V gene, CDR1 is MNHEY and CDR2 is SVGEGT. This CDR3 is CASRQTYRRGNEKLFF. The CDR3 DNA sequence: TGTGCCAGCAGGCAAACCTACAGGCGGGGTAATGAAAAACTGTTTTTT.

Many counts were recorded for this clonotype. V usage is TRBV2 and J usage is TRBJ2-7; D perhaps matches TRBD1 (6 bases). Germline V gene lookup returns CDR1 SNHLY and CDR2 FYNNEI. The CDR3 covers 13 residues. Trimming shortened V by 6 bases and J by 3 bases, and 12 bases separated the two germline ends. CDR3 sequence: CASRRGQFYEQYF. The CDR3 bases are TGTGCCAGCAGAAGAGGACAGTTCTACGAGCAGTACTTC.

Concerning this clonotype: This is likely an artifact of a read error, given a far larger clone one base away. The chain combines TRBV27 with TRBJ2-7, with D perhaps matching TRBD1 or TRBD2 (8 bases each). Germline lookup yields CDR1 MNHEY and CDR2 SMNVEV (reference sequence). The CDR3 loop spans 16 amino acids. CDR3 bases: TGTGCCAGCAGAGGGGCGGGGGGACAGGATTTCTACAAGCAGTACTTC. This codes for CASRGAGGQDFYKQYF.

A single count supports this clonotype. The likely explanation is a read error, given a far larger clone one base away. As DNA, the CDR3 is TGTGCCAGCAGCTCCAGACTAGCGGGAGGGGGTTGGGAGACCCCGTACTTC. It yields the protein CASSSRLAGGGWETPYF. V gene TRBV13 combines with J gene TRBJ2-5, with 14 bases that match TRBD2. CDR1 and CDR2 from the germline V gene are PRHDT and FYEKMQ (reference sequence). This CDR3 is built from 17 residues.

This clonotype appeared many times. The CDR3: CASSFGATWDTQYF. CDR3 DNA: TGTGCCAGCAGCTTTGGGGCCACGTGGGATACGCAGTATTTT. This chain joins TRBV7-9 and TRBJ2-3, with a tentative D call TRBD1 (5 bases). The CDR3 extends over 14 amino acids. From germline, CDR1 is SEHNR and CDR2 FQNEAQ (reference sequence). V was trimmed by 3 bases and J by 6 bases, leaving 13 bases between them. The whole variable domain, remainder taken from reference TRBV7-9 and TRBJ2-3, is DTGVSQNPRHKITKRGQNVTFRCDPISEHNRLYWYRQTLGQGPEFLTYFQNEAQLEKSRLLSDRFSAERPKGSFSTLEIQRTEQGDSAMYLCASSFGATWDTQYFGPGTRLTVL.

This clonotype was seen repeatedly, ten times or more. V usage is TRBV11-2 and J usage is TRBJ1-1; D might be TRBD1 (6 bases). The CDR3 extends over 14 amino acids. Trimming stripped 5 bases from V and 1 base from J, with 11 bases between. Per germline, CDR1 SGHAT and CDR2 FQNNGV. CDR3 DNA: TGTGCCAGCAGCGTACAGGGACCGAACACTGAAGCTTTCTTT. Its translation: CASSVQGPNTEAFF.

The chain couples TRBV20-1 to TRBJ2-7, with 11 bases lining up with TRBD1. From germline, CDR1 is DFQATT and CDR2 SNEGSKA (reference sequence). This CDR3 region has 12 residues. The CDR3 sequence: CSGTGGSYEQYF. Here the CDR3 DNA reads TGCAGCGGGACAGGGGGATCCTACGAGCAGTACTTC.

There are many counts of this clonotype. This chain links TRBV20-1 with TRBJ2-7; either TRBD1 or TRBD2 may supply D (5 bases each). The CDR3 has 14 amino acids. The V gene's germline CDR1 is DFQATT and CDR2 SNEGSKA (reference sequence). Trimming took off 0 bases at V and 8 bases at J, with 17 bases between the two ends. The CDR3 DNA sequence: TGCAGTGCTAGAGATAGTGCAGTAGGGACGAAGCAGTACTTC. It specifies CSARDSAVGTKQYF.

This clonotype is a singleton in its sample. V usage is TRBV10-3 and J usage is TRBJ2-7; 8 nucleotides match TRBD1. Germline CDR1 and CDR2: ENHRY and SYGVKD. This CDR3 has 15 residues. Trimming at V came to 8 bases and at J to 0 bases, leaving 9 bases not matched to a gene. The CDR3 is CAIRATGDLSYEQYF. The CDR3, as DNA: TGTGCCATCCGGGCGACAGGGGACCTCTCCTACGAGCAGTACTTC.

This clonotype was picked up many times. The rearrangement joins TRBV6-6 to TRBJ2-2; tentative D call: TRBD2 (5 bases). Germline V gene lookup returns CDR1 MNHNY and CDR2 SVGAGI (reference sequence). The CDR3 is 15 amino acids. V was pared by 7 bases and J by 5 bases, with 17 bases between. CDR3 coding DNA: TGTGCCAGCAAACAAGGACTCCTTGGGACCGGGGAGCTGTTTTTT. Amino acids: CASKQGLLGTGELFF.

Comments on this clonotype: This is likely an artifact of a read error, given a far larger clone one base away. The chain joins TRBV7-9 to TRBJ2-1; 8 bases match TRBD1. J gave up 13 bases and V 6 bases, and 23 bases lay outside the gene matches. Germline CDR1 reads SEHNR; CDR2 reads FQNEAQ (reference sequence). This CDR3 spans 17 amino acids. CDR3 protein: CASSEALDRVPENIQFF. Here the CDR3 DNA reads TGTGCCAGCAGTGAAGCCCTGGACAGGGTCCCTGAAAACATTCAGTTCTTC.

This clonotype was observed at least ten times. This sequence joins TRBV7-3 and TRBJ2-3; D is perhaps TRBD1 (5 bases). The germline CDR1 and CDR2 sequences are SGHTA and FQGTGA. This CDR3 is built from 17 residues. V lost 1 base to trimming and J lost 2 bases, with 16 bases between them. The CDR3 coding sequence is TGTGCCAGCAGCTTAATCCCCACCCCAGGGTACACAGATACGCAGTATTTT. This encodes CASSLIPTPGYTDTQYF.